These 2 T cell receptor beta chains originate from one sample sequenced in a study of T cell responses to AZD1222 COVID-19 vaccine. Some clones are missing from TCRdb's copy, which holds only in-frame ones; the method was immunoSEQ multiplex PCR. This table has about 110,000 clones, around 80% appearing once. The sequencing used peripheral blood, collected on day 0 of AZD1222 vaccination. The receptors were gathered from an adult in good health.

The chain carries TRBV19 and TRBJ1-2, with 7 bases fitting TRBD1. The CDR3 sequence is 12 residues long. The V gene end was trimmed by 10 bases and the J gene end by 7 bases; junction bases not matched to a gene: 9. The germline gives CDR1 LNHDA, CDR2 SQIVND (reference sequence). The CDR3 coding sequence is TGTGCCACTAAGACAGGGAGCCTTGGCTACACCTTC. This codes for CATKTGSLGYTF. The full variable domain, with the rest looked up from reference TRBV19 and TRBJ1-2, is DGGITQSPKYLFRKEGQNVTLSCEQNLNHDAMYWYRQDPGQGLRLIYYSQIVNDFQKGDIAEGYSVSREKKESFPLTVTSAQKNPTAFYLCATKTGSLGYTFGSGTRLTVV.

V usage is TRBV5-1 and J usage is TRBJ2-7, with TRBD2 matching over 11 bases. This CDR3 is 15 amino acids long. Germline assignment: CDR1 SGHRS and CDR2 YFSETQ. V trimming: 4 bases; J trimming: 3 bases; junction bases outside the gene matches: 6. The CDR3 reads CASSPGTSGNYEQYF. The CDR3 DNA reads TGCGCCAGCAGCCCTGGGACTAGCGGTAACTACGAGCAGTACTTC.